Below are 4 T cell receptor beta chains sequenced from a single sample in a study of CD8 T cells in Susac syndrome. Random hexamers primed reverse transcription of about 0.5 to 1 ug RNA. Via MiXCR, TCRdb re-called the immunoSEQ multiplex PCR reads, giving one row per CDR3 protein. The table shows hundreds of thousands of distinct CDR3 sequences, with approximately 85% occurring only once. Sequenced sample: CD8+ T cells from PBMCs. The receptors shown here come from a human donor with multiple sclerosis.

The chain's CDR3 is CASSLVISGSWEQFF. The CDR3 bases are TGTGCCAGCAGCTTAGTCATTTCGGGGAGCTGGGAGCAGTTCTTC. This chain links TRBV13 with TRBJ2-1; D perhaps matches TRBD2 (5 bases). CDR3 length: 15 amino acids. CDR1 PRHDT and CDR2 FYEKMQ come from the germline V gene (reference sequence). The V gene lost 1 base and the J gene lost 10 bases, with 17 bases spanning the gap.

The chain is built from TRBV12-3 or TRBV12-4 and TRBJ2-2; D possibly corresponds to TRBD1 (6 bases). The germline V and J ends were trimmed by 5 bases and 5 bases, with 15 bases remaining between them. The CDR3 consists of 15 residues. The CDR3 DNA follows: TGTGCCAGCAGTACGGACAGCACGGCAACCGGGGAGCTGTTTTTT. Encoded protein: CASSTDSTATGELFF.

The chain is built from TRBV3-1 and TRBJ2-1; D is unresolved. This CDR3 contains 16 residues. V was pared by 2 bases and J by 5 bases, with 16 bases between. Germline V CDR1 and CDR2: LGHDT, YNNKEL (reference sequence). The CDR3 sequence is CASSQMAVPPNNEQFF. CDR3 bases: TGTGCCAGCAGCCAAATGGCCGTACCACCAAACAATGAGCAGTTCTTC.

The chain joins TRBV28 to TRBJ2-1, with D possibly matching TRBD2 (6 bases). The length of the CDR3 is 14 residues. V shed 8 bases and J shed 6 bases, with 17 bases lying between them. Germline V gives CDR1 MDHEN, CDR2 SYDVKM. The CDR3 loop is CASGPAGTGNEQFF. CDR3 sequence (DNA): TGTGCCAGCGGACCTGCCGGGACTGGCAATGAGCAGTTCTTC.